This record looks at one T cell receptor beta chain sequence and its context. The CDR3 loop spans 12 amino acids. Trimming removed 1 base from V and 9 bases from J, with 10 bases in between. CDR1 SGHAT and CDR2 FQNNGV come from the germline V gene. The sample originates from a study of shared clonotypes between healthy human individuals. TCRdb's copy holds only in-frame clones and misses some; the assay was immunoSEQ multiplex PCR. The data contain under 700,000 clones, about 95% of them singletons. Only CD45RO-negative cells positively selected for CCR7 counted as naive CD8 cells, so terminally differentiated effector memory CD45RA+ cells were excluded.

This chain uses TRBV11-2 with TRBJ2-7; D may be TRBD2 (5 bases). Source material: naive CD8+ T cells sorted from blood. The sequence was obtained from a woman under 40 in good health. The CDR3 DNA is TGTGCCAGCAGCTTAGGGCCTAGCTTGCAGTACTTC. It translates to CASSLGPSLQYF.